Below are 16 T cell receptor beta chains sequenced from a single sample in a study of blood T cell repertoires in COVID-19 (dated by TCRdb to about 2020). Library creation used the immunoSEQ multiplex PCR assay. This immuneACCESS table, as held by TCRdb, lists in-frame sequences with V and J called but not all clones. Of the missing ones, under half trace to an unresolved V gene in checked studies; the others have no known cause. Recorded for this sample are 190,000 or so clones; about 83% of them occurred a single time. The ten largest clones take up about 0.95% of the sample. The sequencing sample was made of peripheral blood. These receptors all come from a woman under 30 who had recovered from COVID-19.

This chain connects TRBV20-1 to TRBJ2-7, with D perhaps TRBD2 (6 bases). The V and J ends lost 3 bases and 0 bases respectively, with 18 bases between them. Germline loops: CDR1 DFQATT, CDR2 SNEGSKA (reference sequence). The CDR3 contains 16 residues. The CDR3 loop is CSASIPSRGSSYEQYF. The CDR3 DNA is TGCAGTGCTAGTATCCCCTCTCGGGGGAGCTCCTACGAGCAGTACTTC.

The J gene is TRBJ2-1, the V gene TRBV14, with TRBD2 matching over 10 bases. J gave up 1 base and V 5 bases, and 5 bases lay outside the gene matches. The CDR3 is made up of 16 amino acids. Per the germline V gene, CDR1 is SGHDN and CDR2 is FVKESK. The CDR3 is CASSDKREGSYNEQFF. The CDR3, as DNA: TGTGCCAGCAGCGATAAGCGGGAGGGATCCTACAATGAGCAGTTCTTC. The full variable domain, completed using reference TRBV14 and TRBJ2-1, is EAGVTQFPSHSVIEKGQTVTLRCDPISGHDNLYWYRRVMGKEIKFLLHFVKESKQDESGMPNNRFLAERTGGTYSTLKVQPAELEDSGVYFCASSDKREGSYNEQFFGPGTRLTVL.

The chain is built from TRBV18 and TRBJ2-1; 8 positions match TRBD1. The germline V gene encodes CDR1 KGHSH and CDR2 LQKENI. With V trimmed by 0 bases and J by 7 bases, 5 bases remained unmatched. The CDR3 has 15 residues. CDR3 nucleotide sequence: TGTGCCAGCTCACCACCGCGGCAGGGGGCGAATGAGCAGTTCTTC. This encodes CASSPPRQGANEQFF.

Regarding this clone: Its ends do not fully match the called genes, so a read error is possible. The chain couples TRBV7-2 to TRBJ2-3; TRBD2 matches 7 bases. CDR3 length equals 15 residues. CDR1 is SGHTA and CDR2 is FQGNSA in the germline V gene. CDR3 sequence (DNA): TGTGCCGGCAGCCCCGGGACTACCCCCGCAGATACGCAGTATTTT. Its translation is CAGSPGTTPADTQYF.

This clone appeared once. This chain joins TRBV4-1 and TRBJ2-1; 10 bases are shared with TRBD2. Looked up from germline, CDR1 is MGHRA and CDR2 is YSYEKL. Unmatched junction bases numbered 4, after V lost 4 bases and J lost 4 bases. This CDR3 is 15 amino acids long. The CDR3 loop is CASSLRTSGYNEQFF. CDR3 coding DNA: TGCGCCAGCAGCCTTCGGACTAGCGGATACAATGAGCAGTTCTTC.

The genes are TRBV6-1 and TRBJ1-5; 7 nucleotides line up with TRBD1. The V gene end was trimmed by 3 bases and the J gene end by 4 bases; junction bases not matched to a gene: 3. Germline V gene sequence: CDR1 MNHNS, CDR2 SASEGT. The CDR3 totals 14 residues. CDR3 nucleotides: TGTGCCAGCAGTGACGGGACAGAAAATCAGCCCCAGCATTTT. This translates into CASSDGTENQPQHF.

By proportion, this clone is medium-sized. The chain uses TRBV4-3 and TRBJ2-7; 9 nucleotides line up with TRBD2. The V segment lost 0 bases and the J segment 7 bases; nucleotides outside the gene matches: 10. The germline gives CDR1 LGHNA, CDR2 YSLEER. This CDR3 has 16 amino acids. CDR3: CASSQELQRGAEEQYF. In DNA, the CDR3 is TGCGCCAGCAGCCAAGAACTCCAGCGGGGGGCCGAGGAGCAGTACTTC.

The rearrangement uses TRBV7-2 and TRBJ1-1; 7 bases agree with TRBD1. The V gene's germline CDR1 is SGHTA and CDR2 FQGNSA. This CDR3 comprises 18 residues. Trimming cost V 5 bases and J 0 bases; bases outside gene matches: 15. CDR3 sequence reads: CASSQGQWGYFMNTEAFF. In DNA form, the CDR3 reads TGTGCCAGCAGCCAGGGACAGTGGGGGTATTTTATGAACACTGAAGCTTTCTTT.

This chain joins TRBV6-2 or TRBV6-3 and TRBJ2-7; TRBD2 aligns across 9 bases. The V segment lost 2 bases and the J segment 0 bases; nucleotides outside the gene matches: 5. The germline gives CDR1 MNHEY, CDR2 SVGEGT. The CDR3 runs 16 residues. CDR3 sequence (DNA): TGTGCCAGCAGTTACGGGTCAGCGGGGGGCTCCTACGAGCAGTACTTC. This codes for CASSYGSAGGSYEQYF.

This rearrangement joins TRBV5-4 to TRBJ2-7; 10 bases map to TRBD1. This CDR3 contains 14 residues. V was pared by 4 bases and J by 5 bases, with 6 bases of the junction left unmatched. The germline V gene has CDR1 SGHNT and CDR2 YYREEE (reference sequence). CDR3 amino acids: CASSAGQGEDEQYV. The CDR3 bases are TGTGCCAGCAGCGCCGGACAGGGGGAGGACGAGCAGTACGTC.

This chain connects TRBV6-4 to TRBJ1-5, with D possibly TRBD1 on 5 matching bases. The CDR3 has 13 residues. Trimming removed 5 bases at V and 4 bases at J, with 9 bases between. Germline lookup yields CDR1 MRHNA and CDR2 SNTAGT. CDR3 coding DNA: TGTGCCAGCAGTATGACAGTAAATCAGCCCCAGCATTTT. As protein: CASSMTVNQPQHF.

V usage is TRBV9 and J usage is TRBJ2-7; 9 positions match TRBD1. The J segment lost 6 bases and the V segment lost 0 bases, leaving 10 bases of the junction unmatched. The CDR3 spans 16 residues. Per the germline V gene, CDR1 is SGDLS and CDR2 is YYNGEE. The DNA for the CDR3 is TGTGCCAGCAGCGTAGAGTGGACAGGGGTTCCTCGCGAGCAGTACGTC. Translation gives CASSVEWTGVPREQYV.

V gene TRBV27 combines with J gene TRBJ1-6; D possibly corresponds to TRBD1 (5 bases). CDR1 MNHEY and CDR2 SMNVEV come from the germline V gene (reference sequence). The CDR3 totals 13 residues. V gave up 2 bases and J gave up 9 bases, with 8 bases separating them. CDR3 sequence (DNA): TGTGCCAGCAGTTTAGGGGGGGGTTCACCCCTCCACTTT. It specifies CASSLGGGSPLHF.

This clone appeared once. The rearrangement uses TRBV5-3 and TRBJ2-3; 7 bases agree with TRBD2. TRBV5-3 is designated an ORF whose function remains uncertain. This CDR3 has 16 residues. V was pared by 4 bases and J by 2 bases, with 10 bases of the junction left unmatched. CDR3 nucleotides: TGTGCCAGAAGCCACACCCGAGCGGGAATCACAGATACGCAGTATTTT. Translating it yields CARSHTRAGITDTQYF.

The chain links TRBV4-3 to TRBJ2-3, with 11 bases identical to TRBD2. Germline V gene data show CDR1 as LGHNA and CDR2 as YSLEER. The CDR3 totals 15 residues. Losses at the gene ends were 3 bases for V and 1 base for J; bases not matched to a gene: 0. The CDR3 spells CASSQTSGGTDTQYF. The CDR3 nucleotides are TGCGCCAGCAGCCAGACTAGCGGGGGCACAGATACGCAGTATTTT.

The rearrangement joins TRBV5-1 to TRBJ1-1, with D unresolved. The V gene's germline CDR1 is SGHRS and CDR2 YFSETQ. V lost 2 bases and J lost 4, with 9 bases in between. This CDR3 is built from 13 residues. The CDR3 DNA reads as TGCGCCAGCAGCTTTCTGGGCCCCACTGAAGCTTTCTTT. Translation gives CASSFLGPTEAFF.